A single sample is the source of the 29 T cell receptor beta chains below, sequenced in a study of CD8 T cells in Susac syndrome. RNA in amounts of about 0.5 to 1 ug was reverse transcribed with random hexamers. TCRdb itself ran the immunoSEQ multiplex PCR reads through MiXCR, one entry per CDR3 protein. The sample lists about 200,000 distinct CDR3 sequences, 90% to 95% occurring once. Specimen: CD4+ T cells from PBMCs. Receptors were obtained from a human donor with Susac syndrome.

The V and J genes are TRBV7-9 and TRBJ2-5, with D perhaps matching TRBD2 (6 bases). Per germline, CDR1 SEHNR and CDR2 FQNEAQ (reference sequence). V lost 3 bases to trimming and J lost 2 bases, with 13 bases between them. The CDR3 is 15 amino acids. The CDR3: CASSLGEVRQETQYF. The CDR3, as DNA: TGTGCCAGCAGCTTGGGGGAGGTTAGGCAAGAGACCCAGTACTTC.

This clonotype has more than one count but fewer than ten. The rearrangement links TRBV7-8 to TRBJ1-5; D not certain. V was shortened by 1 base and J by 2 bases, with 3 bases between the two germline ends. CDR1 is SGHVS, CDR2 FQNEAQ, per germline. The CDR3 sequence is 13 residues long. This CDR3 reads CASSLDRNQPQHF. The CDR3, as DNA: TGTGCCAGCAGCTTAGATCGCAATCAGCCCCAGCATTTT.

This chain connects TRBV19 to TRBJ2-6; no definite D call. Trimming stripped 0 bases from V and 2 bases from J, with 5 bases between. The CDR3 covers 15 residues. Per germline, CDR1 LNHDA and CDR2 SQIVND (reference sequence). The CDR3: CASSIDGTGANVLTF. In nucleotides, the CDR3 is TGTGCCAGTAGTATAGATGGAACTGGGGCCAACGTCCTGACTTTC.

The chain carries TRBV2 and TRBJ2-7, with 10 bases identical to TRBD1. In germline, CDR1 is SNHLY, CDR2 FYNNEI. Trimming took 8 bases from V and 5 from J; bases not matched to a gene: 9. The CDR3 runs to 14 residues. The CDR3 bases are TGTGCCAGCGGTGCCGGGACAGGGGACCACGAGCAGTACTTC. Encoded protein: CASGAGTGDHEQYF.

The rearrangement uses TRBV12-5 and TRBJ1-1; 12 nucleotides match TRBD1. The CDR3 consists of 14 residues. Per the germline V gene, CDR1 is LGHNT and CDR2 is FRNRAP. CDR3 sequence (DNA): TGTGCCGTCGGGACAGGGGGCATGAACACTGAAGCTTTCTTT. The encoded protein is CAVGTGGMNTEAFF.

The chain joins TRBV11-2 to TRBJ1-1; 8 nucleotides align to TRBD1. The CDR3 has 15 amino acids. Looked up from germline, CDR1 is SGHAT and CDR2 is FQNNGV. V lost 1 base and J lost 6; bases outside the gene matches: 7. The CDR3 reads CASSLGAGGDPEAFF. CDR3 DNA sequence: TGTGCCAGCAGCTTAGGCGCAGGGGGCGATCCTGAAGCTTTCTTT.

The rearrangement joins TRBV3-1 to TRBJ2-3; 8 bases agree with TRBD2. The CDR3 contains 17 residues. Germline V gene sequence: CDR1 LGHDT, CDR2 YNNKEL (reference sequence). Trimming removed 4 bases from V and 0 bases from J; junction bases left unmatched: 9. CDR3 region: CASSPWASGPSTDTQYF. The CDR3 region has the DNA TGTGCCAGCAGCCCCTGGGCTAGCGGGCCTAGCACAGATACGCAGTATTTT.

This chain links TRBV11-2 with TRBJ2-7; 10 positions match TRBD2. This CDR3 comprises 15 residues. CDR1 is SGHAT, CDR2 FQNNGV, per germline. Trimming cost V 5 bases and J 4 bases; bases outside gene matches: 8. The CDR3 reads CASSELAGLRYEQYF. CDR3 DNA: TGTGCCAGCAGCGAACTAGCGGGGTTAAGGTACGAGCAGTACTTC. Full variable domain (rest looked up from reference TRBV11-2 and TRBJ2-7): EAGVAQSPRYKIIEKRQSVAFWCNPISGHATLYWYQQILGQGPKLLIQFQNNGVVDDSQLPKDRFSAERLKGVDSTLKIQPAKLEDSAVYLCASSELAGLRYEQYFGPGTRLTVT.

V usage is TRBV5-4 and J usage is TRBJ2-1, with unresolved D. V lost 0 bases to trimming and J lost 10 bases, with 5 bases between them. Looked up from germline, CDR1 is SGHNT and CDR2 is YYREEE (reference sequence). This CDR3 has 11 amino acids. CDR3 nucleotide sequence: TGTGCCAGCAGCTTGGAGACAGAGCAGTTCTTC. This gives the protein CASSLETEQFF. The whole variable domain, filled in from reference TRBV5-4 and TRBJ2-1, reads ETGVTQSPTHLIKTRGQQVTLRCSSQSGHNTVSWYQQALGQGPQFIFQYYREEENGRGNFPPRFSGLQFPNYSSELNVNALELDDSALYLCASSLETEQFFGPGTRLTVL.

The rearrangement joins TRBV18 to TRBJ2-3, with TRBD1 matching 10 bases. Germline V gene lookup returns CDR1 KGHSH and CDR2 LQKENI. J gave up 6 bases and V 4 bases, and 10 bases lay outside the gene matches. The CDR3 spans 16 residues. The CDR3 nucleotides are TGTGCCAGCTCACAGACAGGGGGCCGAACCTCGGATACGCAGTATTTT. This codes for CASSQTGGRTSDTQYF.

This clonotype showed up just once. The V and J genes are TRBV20-1 and TRBJ2-5; D may be TRBD1 (6 bases). The CDR3 is 12 amino acids. Germline values: CDR1 DFQATT, CDR2 SNEGSKA (reference sequence). V lost 6 bases, J lost 5 bases, and 13 bases lay in between. In DNA form, the CDR3 reads TGCAGTGCCGACGGACAGTCGGAGACCCAGTACTTC. This gives the protein CSADGQSETQYF.

The rearrangement joins TRBV5-4 to TRBJ1-2, with D unclear. Trimming cost V 1 base and J 0 bases, with 10 bases left between them. Germline loops: CDR1 SGHNT, CDR2 YYREEE (reference sequence). The CDR3 is made up of 15 amino acids. The CDR3 protein is CASSLLYPANYGYTF. CDR3 bases: TGTGCCAGCAGCTTGTTGTACCCGGCTAACTATGGCTACACCTTC.

The chain employs TRBV3-1 and TRBJ2-3, with no clear D. The CDR3 is 14 residues long. The germline gives CDR1 LGHDT, CDR2 YNNKEL (reference sequence). Trimming pared 1 base from V and 6 bases from J, leaving 11 bases between. The CDR3 loop reads CASSQGLSADTQYF. CDR3 sequence (DNA): TGTGCCAGCAGCCAAGGACTCTCTGCGGATACGCAGTATTTT.

V and J are TRBV30 and TRBJ2-7; maybe TRBD2 (6 bases). Germline values: CDR1 GTSNPN, CDR2 SVGIG (reference sequence). V lost 1 base and J 6 bases, leaving 16 bases between the germline ends. The CDR3 spans 14 residues. DNA for the CDR3: TGTGCCTGGAGTGACTGGCCTGCCGGGGGCGAGCAGTACTTC. Its translation: CAWSDWPAGGEQYF.

V and J are TRBV5-4 and TRBJ2-2, with 7 bases identical to TRBD2. Germline V CDR1 and CDR2: SGHNT, YYREEE (reference sequence). Trimming took 1 base from V and 1 from J; bases not matched to a gene: 4. The CDR3 spans 16 residues. CDR3 nucleotides: TGTGCCAGCAGCTTGCATTCGGGAGGGAACACCGGGGAGCTGTTTTTT. Its protein is CASSLHSGGNTGELFF.

The chain has TRBV4-1 and TRBJ2-7; the match to TRBD2 covers 9 bases. Germline values: CDR1 MGHRA, CDR2 YSYEKL. Germline trimming cut 3 bases from V and 0 bases from J; bases unmatched to any gene: 6. The CDR3 runs 16 residues. The CDR3 loop is CASSQVAGANSYEQYF. The CDR3 DNA follows: TGCGCCAGCAGCCAGGTAGCGGGGGCTAACTCCTACGAGCAGTACTTC.

The chain links TRBV20-1 to TRBJ1-1; D might be TRBD1 (5 bases). The length of the CDR3 is 14 residues. V lost 1 base, J lost 0 bases, and 9 bases lay in between. Germline CDR1 reads DFQATT; CDR2 reads SNEGSKA (reference sequence). The CDR3 nucleotides read TGCAGTGCTAGAGTCGGGGGGATGAACACTGAAGCTTTCTTT. It specifies CSARVGGMNTEAFF.

The V and J genes are TRBV13 and TRBJ2-5, with a weak D call TRBD1 (8 bases). This CDR3 spans 17 amino acids. The ends were cut back, 7 bases at V and 3 bases at J, with 24 bases in the middle. Germline-derived CDR1 and CDR2 are PRHDT and FYEKMQ (reference sequence). CDR3 in amino acids: CASTRGGRGRVEETQYF. In DNA form, the CDR3 reads TGTGCCAGCACCAGGGGGGGCAGGGGGCGCGTGGAAGAGACCCAGTACTTC. The full variable domain, rest sourced from reference TRBV13 and TRBJ2-5, is AAGVIQSPRHLIKEKRETATLKCYPIPRHDTVYWYQQGPGQDPQFLISFYEKMQSDKGSIPDRFSAQQFSDYHSELNMSSLELGDSALYFCASTRGGRGRVEETQYFGPGTRLLVL.

The V and J genes are TRBV5-1 and TRBJ2-7; TRBD2 matches 8 bases. This CDR3 comprises 16 residues. The V gene's germline CDR1 is SGHRS and CDR2 YFSETQ. V lost 2 bases to trimming and J lost 5 bases; unmatched junction nucleotides: 12. The CDR3 DNA is TGCGCCAGCAGCTTAGGACGGGAGGGCATAATCGACGAGCAGTACTTC. Its protein is CASSLGREGIIDEQYF.

The chain uses TRBV12-3 or TRBV12-4 and TRBJ2-7, with 8 nucleotides matching TRBD2. The CDR3 spans 16 residues. Trimming took 7 bases from V and 3 from J; bases not matched to a gene: 14. The CDR3 DNA follows: TGTGCCAGCACCTCTGCGTCCGGGGGGGGAGTCTACGAGCAGTACTTC. Its protein product is CASTSASGGGVYEQYF.

This clonotype appeared a few times. The rearrangement joins TRBV9 to TRBJ1-3, with 10 bases that match TRBD1. The CDR3 totals 17 residues. Losses at the gene ends were 4 bases for V and 2 bases for J; bases not matched to a gene: 9. Per germline, CDR1 SGDLS and CDR2 YYNGEE. The CDR3 here is CASSRHPDRGAGNTIYF. The DNA of the CDR3 is TGTGCCAGCAGCAGACACCCGGACAGGGGGGCTGGAAACACCATATATTTT.

V is TRBV10-3 and J is TRBJ2-3, with 8 bases aligning to TRBD2. CDR3 length: 16 amino acids. Germline CDR1 reads ENHRY; CDR2 reads SYGVKD. The J segment lost 5 bases and the V segment lost 8 bases, leaving 15 bases of the junction unmatched. Here the CDR3 DNA reads TGTGCCATCCAAGGGGGTAGCGGGGCGGTGGAAGATACGCAGTATTTT. It is translated as CAIQGGSGAVEDTQYF.

The chain couples TRBV5-1 to TRBJ1-2; D is unresolved. Germline CDR1 reads SGHRS; CDR2 reads YFSETQ. V dropped 0 bases and J dropped 2 bases, with 8 bases sitting between them. The CDR3 length is 14 residues. This CDR3 reads CASSLAVGNYGYTF. As DNA, the CDR3 is TGCGCCAGCAGCTTGGCCGTAGGGAACTATGGCTACACCTTC. Full variable domain (missing parts from reference TRBV5-1 and TRBJ1-2): KAGVTQTPRYLIKTRGQQVTLSCSPISGHRSVSWYQQTPGQGLQFLFEYFSETQRNKGNFPGRFSGRQFSNSRSEMNVSTLELGDSALYLCASSLAVGNYGYTFGSGTRLTVV.

The chain joins TRBV20-1 to TRBJ2-3; 12 bases align to TRBD2. This CDR3 has 17 residues. Germline-derived CDR1 and CDR2 are DFQATT and SNEGSKA (reference sequence). The junction had 13 bases not matched to a gene; V was cut back by 6 bases and J by 3 bases. The CDR3 sequence: CSAKPGLAGWSTDTQYF. The CDR3 coding sequence is TGCAGTGCCAAACCGGGACTAGCGGGCTGGTCGACAGATACGCAGTATTTT.

The gene calls are TRBV20-1 and TRBJ2-1, with D possibly being TRBD1 (6 bases). CDR1 is DFQATT and CDR2 is SNEGSKA in the germline V gene (reference sequence). The CDR3 is 14 residues long. V was pared by 2 bases and J by 1 base, with 9 bases between. The CDR3: CSARQGFSYNEQFF. The CDR3 DNA is TGCAGTGCTAGACAGGGGTTTTCCTACAATGAGCAGTTCTTC.

This clonotype showed up just once. V and J are TRBV6-2 or TRBV6-3 and TRBJ1-2; the D is unclear. The V end was cut by 5 bases, the J end by 4 bases, with 14 bases between. CDR1 and CDR2 from the germline V gene are MNHEY and SVGEGT. CDR3 size: 14 residues. For the CDR3, the DNA is TGTGCCAGCAGTAAGACGGACTGGATCTATGGCTACACCTTC. Translated: CASSKTDWIYGYTF.

The chain links TRBV5-5 to TRBJ2-3; D is uncertain. This CDR3 region has 15 residues. V lost 1 base to trimming and J lost 0 bases, with 9 bases between them. CDR1 and CDR2 from the germline V gene are SGHKS and YYEKEE (reference sequence). The CDR3: CASSLIRASTDTQYF. CDR3 in DNA: TGTGCCAGCAGCTTGATCCGGGCTAGCACAGATACGCAGTATTTT.

The rearrangement uses TRBV29-1 and TRBJ1-1, with unresolved D. The germline V and J ends were trimmed by 3 bases and 0 bases, with 5 bases remaining between them. The CDR3 is 12 amino acids. Per germline, CDR1 SQVTM and CDR2 ANQGSEA. CDR3 region: CSVDSMNTEAFF. The DNA of the CDR3 is TGCAGCGTTGACAGCATGAACACTGAAGCTTTCTTT.

This chain uses TRBV27 with TRBJ2-7; TRBD2 is a possible D gene (7 bases). This CDR3 has 14 residues. Germline V gene lookup returns CDR1 MNHEY and CDR2 SMNVEV (reference sequence). V was clipped by 3 bases and J by 5 bases, with 14 bases between them. The CDR3 nucleotides read TGTGCCAGCAGTTTCGCGGGGGCGCGGGACGAGCAGTACTTC. Protein sequence: CASSFAGARDEQYF.